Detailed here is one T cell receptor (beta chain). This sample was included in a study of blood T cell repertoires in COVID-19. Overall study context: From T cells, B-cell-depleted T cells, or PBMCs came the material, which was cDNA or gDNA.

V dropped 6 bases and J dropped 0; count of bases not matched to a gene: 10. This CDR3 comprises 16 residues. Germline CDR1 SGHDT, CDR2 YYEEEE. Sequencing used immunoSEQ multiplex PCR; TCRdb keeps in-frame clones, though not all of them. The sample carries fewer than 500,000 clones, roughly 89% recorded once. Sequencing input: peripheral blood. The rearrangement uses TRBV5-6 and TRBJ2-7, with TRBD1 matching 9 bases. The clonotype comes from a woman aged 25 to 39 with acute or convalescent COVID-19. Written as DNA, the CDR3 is TGTGCCAGCACCTCACGATGGGACAGGGACTCCTACGAGCAGTACTTC. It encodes CASTSRWDRDSYEQYF.